The rows below give T cell receptor beta chains drawn from one sample of a study of blood T cells in healthy people across ages. Via MiXCR, TCRdb re-called the 5' RACE reads, giving one row per CDR3 protein. The sample contains 730,000 or so distinct CDR3 sequences, 35% to 45% of which appear only once. The sample comprised blood. These receptors originate from an older woman in good health. The CDR3 runs from the conserved cysteine through the conserved F or W. D genes are given only for firm matches. Clone size appears in some rows only: once, few, many, or a class for an expanded clone.

J | D | size | V | length | DNA | CDR3
TRBJ2-5 | - | many | TRBV29-1 | 13 | TGCAGCGTTGAAGCTGAGGGGCTCGAGACCCAGTACTTC | CSVEAEGLETQYF
TRBJ1-1 | - | - | TRBV7-2 | 13 | TGTGCCAGCGAGGACGGGTTTGGCACTGAAGCTTTCTTT | CASEDGFGTEAFF
TRBJ2-1 | TRBD1 | - | TRBV2 | 15 | TGTGCCAGCGCCCCGGGACAGAATCCTTACAATGAGCAGTTCTTC | CASAPGQNPYNEQFF
TRBJ1-6 | - | few | TRBV30 | 14 | TGTGCCTGGAGTGTCGGGGATCCCGGCTCACCCCTCCACTTT | CAWSVGDPGSPLHF
TRBJ2-3 | - | - | TRBV3-1 | 13 | TGTGCCAGCAGCCACCTAGGGGGAGATACGCAGTATTTT | CASSHLGGDTQYF
TRBJ1-2 | - | few | TRBV3-1 | 14 | TGTGCCAGCAGCCTCCGGACGGGAAACTATGGCTACACCTTC | CASSLRTGNYGYTF
TRBJ1-2 | - | - | TRBV14 | 14 | TGTGCCAACAGCCGACACGCCTGGGGGTATGGCTACACCTTC | CANSRHAWGYGYTF
TRBJ2-5 | - | - | TRBV11-1 | 13 | TGTGCCAGCAGCTTACAGACCGGGCGCGAGCGGTACTTC | CASSLQTGRERYF
TRBJ2-3 | TRBD2 | few | TRBV12-3/TRBV12-4 | 15 | TGTGCCAGCAGTCTACAGACTAGCTTCACAGATACGCAGTATTTT | CASSLQTSFTDTQYF
TRBJ2-1 | TRBD1 | once | TRBV29-1 | 14 | TGCAGCGTCCACGGACAGGGGGCGACCTACGAGCAGTTCTTC | CSVHGQGATYEQFF
TRBJ1-5 | - | - | TRBV21-1 | 19 | TGTGCCAGCAGCAGTCCACCATGTGGGGCGCAGGGGGGGGATCAGCCCCAGCATTTT | CASSSPPCGAQGGDQPQHF
TRBJ2-3 | - | few | TRBV24-1 | 13 | TGTGCCACCAGCCAGGAGAGCACAGATACGCAGTATTTT | CATSQESTDTQYF
TRBJ1-2 | TRBD1 | many | TRBV10-3 | 13 | TGTGCCGCCGGTGGGACAGACGATTCCCGGCTCACCTTC | CAAGGTDDSRLTF
TRBJ2-7 | - | - | TRBV20-1 | 14 | TGCAGTGCTAGTTCGGCTGTAGGGGACTACGAGCAGTACTTC | CSASSAVGDYEQYF
TRBJ2-7 | TRBD2 | many | TRBV4-3 | 14 | TGCGCCAGCAGCCAAGATCCTGGGGGGGGGAAGCAGTACTTC | CASSQDPGGGKQYF
TRBJ1-4 | TRBD1 | many | TRBV24-1 | 18 | TGTGCCACCAGTGAAGGACAGGGGCCCGTTGCAACTAATGAAAAACTGTTTTTT | CATSEGQGPVATNEKLFF
TRBJ1-2 | - | few | TRBV7-2 | 15 | TGTGCCAGCAGCCCCGGCCGGGATCCAATCTATGGCTACACCTTC | CASSPGRDPIYGYTF
TRBJ2-7 | - | - | TRBV7-6 | 15 | TGTGCCAGCAGCTCGGACGTCCTGAGCTCCTACGAGCAGTACTTC | CASSSDVLSSYEQYF
TRBJ2-7 | - | - | TRBV20-1 | 13 | TGCAGTGCTAGACCTCTTACTGGGGGAGAGCAGTACTTC | CSARPLTGGEQYF
TRBJ2-1 | TRBD2 | many | TRBV18 | 18 | TGTGCCAGCTCACCACTCGGCGGGAGATTGCGGGCTGGCAATGAGCAGTTCTTC | CASSPLGGRLRAGNEQFF
TRBJ1-5 | - | - | TRBV24-1 | 16 | TGTGCCACCAGTGATTCGCTGGGCGGGCCGGGTCGGCCCCAGCATTTT | CATSDSLGGPGRPQHF
TRBJ2-3 | TRBD2 | many | TRBV7-2 | 15 | TGTGCCAGCAGCGCTAGCGGGGCAAGCACAGATACGCAGTATTTT | CASSASGASTDTQYF
TRBJ2-7 | TRBD2 | few | TRBV20-1 | 15 | TGCAGTGCTACCCAGACTAGCGGGGGCCTCTACGAGCAGTACTTC | CSATQTSGGLYEQYF
TRBJ1-5 | - | few | TRBV5-8 | 17 | TGTGCCAGCAGCTTTATCGTCGGCAGCGATAGCAATCAGCCCCAGCATTTT | CASSFIVGSDSNQPQHF
TRBJ2-1 | TRBD2 | - | TRBV7-9 | 15 | TGTGCCAGCAGCCTTCGGGGGGACTCCTACAATGAGCAGTTCTTC | CASSLRGDSYNEQFF
TRBJ1-6 | TRBD1 | - | TRBV7-2 | 15 | TGTGCCAGCAGCCCGGGGACAGTTAACAATTCACCCCTCCACTTT | CASSPGTVNNSPLHF
TRBJ2-3 | - | few | TRBV6-2/TRBV6-3 | 14 | TGTGCCAGCAGTGACTCGACTAGCACAGATACGCAGTATTTT | CASSDSTSTDTQYF
TRBJ2-1 | - | - | TRBV4-2 | 16 | TGTGCCAGCAGCCAAGATCCACGAAGCTCCTACAATGAGCAGTTCTTC | CASSQDPRSSYNEQFF
TRBJ2-5 | TRBD2 | - | TRBV11-2 | 14 | TGTGCCAGCAGTTGGACCGAGAGGGACTACCCCCAGTACTTC | CASSWTERDYPQYF
TRBJ2-7 | - | - | TRBV7-2 | 13 | TGTGCCAGCAGCTCAAGCGTGGCGGACGAGCAGTACTTC | CASSSSVADEQYF
TRBJ2-1 | TRBD2 | - | TRBV4-3 | 16 | TGCGCCAGCAGCCAATCACTAGCGGGAGCCTACAATGAGCAGTTCTTC | CASSQSLAGAYNEQFF
TRBJ2-5 | TRBD1 | - | TRBV20-1 | 12 | TGCAGTGCTAACAGGGGAGAAGAGACCCAGTACTTC | CSANRGEETQYF
TRBJ1-5 | - | - | TRBV7-9 | 17 | TGTGCCAGCAGCCCGGGGACCGGCCAAGGTCCCAATCAGCCCCAGCATTTT | CASSPGTGQGPNQPQHF
TRBJ2-7 | - | once | TRBV4-2 | 13 | TGTGCCAGCAGGTCTCGGGAAAGCTACGAGCAGTACTTC | CASRSRESYEQYF
TRBJ2-5 | TRBD2 | few | TRBV5-1 | 13 | TGCGCCAGCGGGAGCGGGGGAGAAGAGACCCAGTACTTC | CASGSGGEETQYF
TRBJ2-1 | - | few | TRBV5-6 | 15 | TGTGCCAGCAGCCCCGACATCAGCTCCTACAATGAGCAGTTCTTC | CASSPDISSYNEQFF
TRBJ2-7 | TRBD2 | - | TRBV28 | 16 | TGTGCCAGCAGTCCCCTAGCGGGGGGCTTCTACAATGAGCAGTACTTC | CASSPLAGGFYNEQYF
TRBJ2-5 | - | - | TRBV2 | 16 | TGTGCCAGCAGCCCCCGGCGGAGGGGGGAGGGGGAGACCCAGTACTTC | CASSPRRRGEGETQYF
TRBJ2-1 | TRBD2 | many | TRBV6-2/TRBV6-3 | 14 | TGTGCCAGCACTAGGAGCGGGAGTTCCAATGAGCAGTTCTTC | CASTRSGSSNEQFF
TRBJ2-1 | TRBD2 | - | TRBV2 | 16 | TGTGCCACCTCGAGGCGTGGTAGCGGGACCCACAATGAGCAGTTCTTC | CATSRRGSGTHNEQFF
TRBJ2-7 | TRBD2 | few | TRBV2 | 16 | TGTGCCAGCGTGGGACTAGCGTCATCCGTGGGAGGCGAGCAGTACTTC | CASVGLASSVGGEQYF
TRBJ2-7 | - | few | TRBV6-1 | 14 | TGTGCCAGCAGTGACGGAAGCATCACCTACGAGCAGTACTTC | CASSDGSITYEQYF
TRBJ2-7 | - | - | TRBV5-1 | 15 | TGCGCCAGCAGCCGGTTGGGGAGCTCCTACAATGAGCAGTACTTC | CASSRLGSSYNEQYF
TRBJ1-2 | - | - | TRBV5-5 | 14 | TGTGCCAGCAGCGTGGGGTCGGTAAGCTATGGCTACACCTTC | CASSVGSVSYGYTF
TRBJ2-5 | - | few | TRBV7-7 | 14 | TGTGCCAGCAGCTTAGATTTTAAAGTGGAGACCCAGTACTTC | CASSLDFKVETQYF
TRBJ2-1 | - | - | TRBV20-1 | 16 | TGCAGTGCCCAGAGGGACTCAGACAGGGTATGGCGTGAGCAGTTCTTC | CSAQRDSDRVWREQFF
TRBJ1-4 | - | - | TRBV19 | 15 | TGTGCCAGTAGGGACGGGCCGTCCCCCGATGAAAAACTGTTTTTT | CASRDGPSPDEKLFF
TRBJ2-5 | - | few | TRBV28 | 14 | TGTGCCAGCAGTTTCCCAGGGTCGAGCGAGACCCAGTACTTC | CASSFPGSSETQYF
TRBJ2-7 | TRBD1 | - | TRBV15 | 16 | TGTGCCACCAGCAGACCAAGCGGGACAGGGAACTACGAGCAGTACTTC | CATSRPSGTGNYEQYF
TRBJ2-5 | TRBD2 | - | TRBV30 | 13 | TGTGCCTGGTCTAGCGGATTGCAAGAGACCCAGTACTTC | CAWSSGLQETQYF
TRBJ2-1 | - | - | TRBV20-1 | 13 | TGCAGTGCTAGAGATGTTTCCTACAATGAGCAGTTCTTC | CSARDVSYNEQFF
TRBJ1-2 | - | few | TRBV12-3/TRBV12-4 | 15 | TGTGCCAGCAGTCCAGCGGCGGGTCCGGACTATGGCTACACCTTC | CASSPAAGPDYGYTF
TRBJ2-7 | TRBD2 | many | TRBV10-3 | 17 | TGTGCCATCAGTGAGTCGTTGTCGACTAGCTTATCCTACGAGCAGTACTTC | CAISESLSTSLSYEQYF
TRBJ2-1 | TRBD2 | few | TRBV10-3 | 14 | TGTGCCATCAGTATTAGCGGGGGGGACAATGAGCAGTTCTTC | CAISISGGDNEQFF
TRBJ1-2 | TRBD1 | few | TRBV6-2/TRBV6-3 | 14 | TGTGCCAGCAGTTACGCCGGGACAGGGACGGGCTACACCTTC | CASSYAGTGTGYTF
TRBJ2-5 | - | few | TRBV20-1 | 15 | TGCAGTGCTTCCTCGGACACTTGGTACCAAGAGACCCAGTACTTC | CSASSDTWYQETQYF
TRBJ2-1 | - | many | TRBV21-1 | 15 | TGTGCCAGCAGAAAAAGCGGGAGTAATAACAATGAGCAGTTCTTC | CASRKSGSNNNEQFF
TRBJ1-3 | - | - | TRBV12-3/TRBV12-4 | 14 | TGTGCCAGCAGTTCCGAGGGGATGCGAAACACCATATATTTT | CASSSEGMRNTIYF
TRBJ2-1 | TRBD2 | - | TRBV24-1 | 16 | TGTGCCAACAGTGATGCAGCGGGGGGACACTACAATGAGCAGTTCTTC | CANSDAAGGHYNEQFF
TRBJ1-2 | - | few | TRBV21-1 | 15 | TGTGCCAGCAGCCTCCGACAGGGCCAGGGAGTTGGCTACACCTTC | CASSLRQGQGVGYTF